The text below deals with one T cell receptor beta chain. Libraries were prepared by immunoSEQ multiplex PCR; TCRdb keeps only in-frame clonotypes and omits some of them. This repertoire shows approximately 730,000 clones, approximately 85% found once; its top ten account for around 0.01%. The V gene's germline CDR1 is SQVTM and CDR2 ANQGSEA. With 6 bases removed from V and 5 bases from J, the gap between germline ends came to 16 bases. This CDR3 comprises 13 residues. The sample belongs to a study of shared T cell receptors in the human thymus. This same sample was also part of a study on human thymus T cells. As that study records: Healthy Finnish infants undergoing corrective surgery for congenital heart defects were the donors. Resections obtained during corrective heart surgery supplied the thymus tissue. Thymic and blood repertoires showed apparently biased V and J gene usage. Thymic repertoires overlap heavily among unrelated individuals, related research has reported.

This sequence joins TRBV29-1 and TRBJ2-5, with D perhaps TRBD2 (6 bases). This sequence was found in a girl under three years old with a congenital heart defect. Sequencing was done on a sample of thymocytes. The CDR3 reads CSVKTPTRETQYF. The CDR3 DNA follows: TGCAGCGTGAAAACGCCGACTAGGGAGACCCAGTACTTC.